What follows are 6 T cell receptor beta chains derived from one specimen sequenced in a study of T cells after yellow fever vaccination. TCRdb re-derived calls from the 5' RACE reads in MiXCR, one entry per CDR3 protein. The data show fewer than 500,000 distinct CDR3 sequences, over 15% seen once. The input for sequencing was PBMCs, taken before the yellow fever booster vaccination. Source of these receptors: a young man who received the YFV17D yellow fever vaccine.

This chain connects TRBV7-7 to TRBJ2-5; D is unclear. The CDR3 covers 12 residues. Trimming pared 8 bases from V and 5 bases from J, leaving 12 bases between. Germline V lookup: CDR1 SSHAT, CDR2 FNYEAQ (reference sequence). The CDR3, as DNA: TGTGCCAGCGGGTCTGCGTACGAGACCCAGTACTTC. It encodes CASGSAYETQYF.

This clonotype was seen a handful of times. The J gene is TRBJ2-3, the V gene TRBV5-1, with D possibly being TRBD1 (5 bases). Germline CDR1 SGHRS, CDR2 YFSETQ. Between the trimmed V and J ends, which lost 9 bases and 2 bases, there was a span of 13 bases. This CDR3 has 13 amino acids. CDR3 protein: CATGHASTDTQYF. CDR3 in DNA: TGCGCCACCGGACATGCATCCACAGATACGCAGTATTTT.

This clonotype was seen ten or more times. The chain couples TRBV6-5 to TRBJ1-1; maybe TRBD1 (6 bases). The V and J ends lost 6 bases and 8 bases respectively, with 16 bases between them. The CDR3 totals 13 residues. Germline values: CDR1 MNHEY, CDR2 SVGAGI. CDR3 sequence reads: CASRTRWGGEAFF. CDR3 sequence (DNA): TGTGCCAGCAGAACCCGTTGGGGGGGCGAAGCTTTCTTT.

V and J are TRBV5-4 and TRBJ2-2, with 8 bases aligning to TRBD1. V dropped 4 bases and J dropped 2; count of bases not matched to a gene: 7. CDR1 and CDR2 (germline): SGHNT, YYREEE (reference sequence). The CDR3 runs to 16 residues. This CDR3 is CASSRPGQANTGELFF. The CDR3 DNA is TGTGCCAGCAGCCGACCGGGACAGGCTAACACCGGGGAGCTGTTTTTT.

The chain links TRBV4-3 to TRBJ1-1; unclear D gene. Germline V gene lookup returns CDR1 LGHNA and CDR2 YSLEER. This CDR3 region has 13 residues. Trimming removed 0 bases from V and 7 bases from J, with 9 bases in between. Here the CDR3 reads CASSQDQRIEAFF. DNA of the CDR3: TGCGCCAGCAGCCAAGATCAGAGGATTGAAGCTTTCTTT.

This clonotype has at least ten counts. This chain joins TRBV6-5 and TRBJ2-1; a weak D match, TRBD2 (5 bases). Trimming removed 5 bases at V and 4 bases at J, with 12 bases between. CDR1 is MNHEY and CDR2 is SVGAGI in the germline V gene. The CDR3 covers 14 residues. This chain's CDR3 is CASSPPTGYNEQFF. DNA of the CDR3: TGTGCCAGCAGTCCACCGACGGGGTACAATGAGCAGTTCTTC.